This TCR beta chain was sequenced in a study of T cells in Graves' hyperthyroidism and ophthalmopathy. Enrolled ophthalmopathy patients presented with a Clinical Activity Score of at least 3, a NOSPECS grade of at least 4, and disease duration under 3 months. Researchers took RNA transcripts and amplified the TCR beta CDR3 regions from them. Using the HTBI primer set, a first-round RT-PCR was run on the TCR CDR3. TCRdb recomputed calls from the multiplex PCR reads with MiXCR, one row per CDR3 protein. The sample has a few hundred thousand distinct CDR3 sequences; roughly an eighth are singletons. CDR1 is DFQATT and CDR2 is SNEGSKA in the germline V gene (reference sequence). V shed 0 bases, J shed 6 bases, and the junction held 8 bases outside the gene matches. The CDR3 is made up of 16 amino acids.

The chain links TRBV20-1 to TRBJ1-2; 12 nucleotides match TRBD1. The sequenced sample consisted of blood. This clonotype was sampled from a woman in her thirties or forties with Graves' ophthalmopathy. The CDR3 sequence: CSARERDRGPADGYTF. In DNA, the CDR3 is TGCAGTGCTAGAGAGAGGGACAGGGGGCCCGCCGATGGCTACACCTTC.